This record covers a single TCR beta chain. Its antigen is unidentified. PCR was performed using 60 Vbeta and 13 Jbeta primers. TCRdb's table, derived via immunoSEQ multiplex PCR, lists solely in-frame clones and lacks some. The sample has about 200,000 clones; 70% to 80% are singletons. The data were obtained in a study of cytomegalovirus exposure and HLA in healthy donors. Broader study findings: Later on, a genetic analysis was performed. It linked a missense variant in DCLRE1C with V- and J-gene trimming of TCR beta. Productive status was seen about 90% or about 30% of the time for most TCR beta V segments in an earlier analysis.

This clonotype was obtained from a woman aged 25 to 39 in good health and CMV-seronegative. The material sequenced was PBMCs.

The DNA of the CDR3 is TGTGCCAGCAGTTCAGGCTCCCTAGCGGGGGGATACACAGATACGCAGTATTTT. It yields the protein CASSSGSLAGGYTDTQYF. The J gene is TRBJ2-3, the V gene TRBV7-9; 11 bases map to TRBD2. The CDR3 spans 18 residues. Germline-derived CDR1 and CDR2 are SEHNR and FQNEAQ (reference sequence). The ends lost 6 bases at V and 2 bases at J; junction bases unmatched: 13.